This T cell receptor (beta chain) is drawn from a study of T-cell memory formation after mild COVID-19. The overall study: The TCR clusters were mostly specific to one donor. Study-wide points: Clones from the second wave (peaking day 37) had unconfirmed SARS-CoV-2 specificity. Clones shrinking between day 15 and 85 showed a balanced CD4/CD8 split, and those that grew later tilted toward CD4+.

Libraries for TCRalpha and TCRbeta carried sample barcodes and unique molecular identifiers via 5'RACE. Using its own MiXCR run on the 5' RACE reads, TCRdb lists one record per CDR3 protein. The profile covers under 35,000 distinct CDR3 sequences, with roughly 7.4% appearing a single time and roughly 13% taken by the ten largest. V was trimmed by 3 bases and J by 3 bases, leaving 13 bases between them. The CDR3 length is 15 residues. The table lists this clonotype with many counts. Its antigen is not known. This sequence joins TRBV12-3 or TRBV12-4 and TRBJ2-3; weak D call: TRBD2 (6 bases). The receptor's source is an adult woman who had mild COVID-19 (a few samples of this study predate the infection). Cell type and time point are not known. Sequenced: PBMCs or a T cell subset sorted from them (not recorded which). CDR3 DNA: TGTGCCAGCAGTTTGTGGGGACTGGAGACAGATACGCAGTATTTT. Translated: CASSLWGLETDTQYF.